The following is a T cell receptor beta chain sequence with its context. Its antigen is undetermined. A much larger clone lies one base from this, so it may be a read error. Other DNA sequences in the same sample also yield this CDR3. Every subset had its genomic DNA shared out evenly among several immunoSEQ plates. Assay: immunoSEQ multiplex PCR; the TCRdb copy retains only in-frame clones and omits some. The sample contains approximately 250,000 clones, 60% to 70% of which appear only once. This CDR3 has 14 residues. Per germline, CDR1 WSHSY and CDR2 SAAADI. This entry comes from a study of shared clonotypes between healthy human individuals. Study conclusions and caveats: Sharing across a handful of donors was seen in roughly 5.2% of naive CD4 clonotypes. Clonotypes shared by all four donors outscored non-shared clonotypes in generation probability.

The split of CD4+ cells yielded CD45RA+ naive and CD45RA-negative memory subsets. Sequenced input: memory CD4+ T cells sorted from blood. Subset reported: CD45RA-negative fraction. V gene TRBV10-2 combines with J gene TRBJ2-1; 7 nucleotides agree with TRBD2. The sequence came from a man aged 25 to 40 in good health. DNA of the CDR3: TGCGCCAGCAGTGGGCGGGAGTACCGCAATGAGCAATTCTTC. It yields the protein CASSGREYRNEQFF.